The T cell receptor beta chain described here comes from a study of T-cell reconstitution after alpha-beta-depleted transplantation in children (TCRdb year 2016). In the study overall: The study quantitatively tracked T-cell immune reconstitution after TCRalphabeta/CD19-depleted allogeneic hematopoietic cell transplantation in children using TCR repertoire profiling.

Paper-wide results and their limitations: Over the following months the frequencies of hyperexpanded clones went down, and after one year T-cell counts and TCRbeta diversity were mostly credited to newly produced T cells. In some patients, the high TCRbeta diversity seen at day 60 was put down to recipient T cells and intrathymic progenitors that had survived conditioning. About two months after transplant, the apparently early recovery of alphabetaT-cell counts reportedly depended on just several hundred clones that had expanded rapidly and came from non-depleted graft cells.

This specimen's treatment or condition label, per the study, means: allogeneic hematopoietic cell transplantation with graft depleted of TCRalphabeta T cells and CD19 B cells. The children who served as transplant recipients had been given grafts of TCRalphabeta/CD19-depleted allogeneic hematopoietic cells. The library was prepared using PCR. The run used an Illumina HiSeq 2500. To normalize quantification of the TCRbeta repertoire, the TCR libraries were built with molecular barcoding that relied on unique molecular identifiers. TCRdb reanalyzed the raw reads on its own, using fastp at Q25 for trimming and MiXCR for clone calling, and kept in-frame beta chains. Every distinct CDR3 protein forms one entry, paired with its most common genes and DNA. This sample holds fewer than 750,000 distinct CDR3 sequences; more than 20% were observed only once. Around 36% of the sample goes to the ten largest clones.

In regard to this clonotype: This clone's antigen is unknown. Base qualities are not recorded, but no much larger clone differs from it by a single base.

CDR1 and CDR2 are read off the germline V gene as SGHVS and FQNEAQ. Counted from cysteine to phenylalanine, this CDR3 has 14 amino acids. Of the read, only the CDR3 DNA is kept; its 42 bases are in frame from base 1. Relative to germline, V is 2 bases shorter and J is 7 bases shorter, with 12 bases between their ends. This chain is built from TRBV7-8 and TRBJ1-5; the D gene identity is not certain. Here the sequenced sample was PBMCs, taken before TCRalphabeta/CD19-depleted stem cell transplant. The clonotype originates from a boy younger than two with Wiskott-Aldrich syndrome, due to receive a stem cell transplant. The CDR3 protein sequence reads: CASSLRVGRQPQHF. The nucleotide sequence is TGTGCCAGCAGCTTAAGGGTTGGCAGGCAGCCCCAGCATTTT. Outside the CDR3, residues come from the reference TRBV7-8 and TRBJ1-5 proteins, so the full variable domain is: GAGVSQSPRYKVAKRGQDVALRCDPISGHVSLFWYQQALGQGPEFLTYFQNEAQLDKSGLPSDRFFAERPEGSVSTLKIQRTQQEDSAVYLCASSLRVGRQPQHFGDGTRLSIL.